This TCR beta chain was captured in a study of blood T cells in healthy people across ages. Each sample yielded at least 5 micrograms of PBMC total RNA. CDR3 length equals 15 residues. In germline, CDR1 is SGHRS, CDR2 YFSETQ. With 3 bases clipped from V and 5 bases from J, the junction kept 5 bases outside the gene matches. Using a J-beta primer mix together with a sample-barcoded 5' primer, a second PCR was run for about 6 to 11 cycles. The template-switch adaptor, which had 12 random nucleotides, put a tag on each cDNA molecule. One entry per CDR3 protein, called by TCRdb with MiXCR from the 5' RACE reads. The repertoire consists of some 1.5 million distinct CDR3 sequences, with 25% to 30% occurring once and the leading ten covering less than 9.5%. This clonotype was picked up a small number of times.

The clonotype originates from a woman aged 25 to 39 in good health. The specimen was blood. The chain is built from TRBV5-1 and TRBJ2-2, with 9 nucleotides matching TRBD1. The CDR3 nucleotides read TGCGCCAGCAGCTACGCCGGGACAGGGACCGGGGAGCTGTTTTTT. Its protein is CASSYAGTGTGELFF.